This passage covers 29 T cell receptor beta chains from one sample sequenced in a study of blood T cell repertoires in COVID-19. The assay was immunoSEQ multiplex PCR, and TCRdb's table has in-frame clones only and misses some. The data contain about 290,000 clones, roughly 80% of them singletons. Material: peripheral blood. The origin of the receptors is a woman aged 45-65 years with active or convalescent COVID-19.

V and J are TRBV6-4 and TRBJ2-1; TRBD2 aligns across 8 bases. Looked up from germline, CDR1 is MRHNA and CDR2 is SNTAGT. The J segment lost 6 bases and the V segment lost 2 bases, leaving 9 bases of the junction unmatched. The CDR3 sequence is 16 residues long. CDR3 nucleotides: TGTGCCAGCAGTGACAGGTTGGGGACTAGTTCCAATGAGCAGTTCTTC. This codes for CASSDRLGTSSNEQFF.

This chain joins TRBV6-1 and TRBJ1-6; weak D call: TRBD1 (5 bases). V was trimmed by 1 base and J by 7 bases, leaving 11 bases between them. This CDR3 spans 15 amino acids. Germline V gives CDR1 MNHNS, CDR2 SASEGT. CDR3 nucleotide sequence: TGTGCCAGCAGTGAAGGGGGTCAGGGAAATTCACCCCTCCACTTT. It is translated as CASSEGGQGNSPLHF.

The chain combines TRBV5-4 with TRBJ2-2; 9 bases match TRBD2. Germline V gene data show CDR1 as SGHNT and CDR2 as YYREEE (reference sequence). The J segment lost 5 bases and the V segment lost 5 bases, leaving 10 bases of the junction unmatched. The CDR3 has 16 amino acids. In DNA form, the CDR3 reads TGTGCCAGCAGTCGGCAGAGCGGGGGGCGGACCGGGGAGCTGTTTTTT. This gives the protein CASSRQSGGRTGELFF.

The chain's CDR3 is CASSPRPGASGETQYF. CDR3 bases: TGTGCCAGCTCACCACGGCCGGGAGCCTCGGGAGAGACCCAGTACTTC. This chain links TRBV18 with TRBJ2-5; D is possibly TRBD2 (6 bases). Germline lookup yields CDR1 KGHSH and CDR2 LQKENI. The CDR3 length is 16 residues. With 1 base removed from V and 4 bases from J, the gap between germline ends came to 16 bases.

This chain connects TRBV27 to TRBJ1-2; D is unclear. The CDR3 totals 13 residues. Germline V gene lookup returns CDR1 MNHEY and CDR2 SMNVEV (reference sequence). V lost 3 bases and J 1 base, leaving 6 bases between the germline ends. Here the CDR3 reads CASSLSSNYGYTF. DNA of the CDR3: TGTGCCAGCAGTTTGTCCAGTAACTATGGCTACACCTTC.

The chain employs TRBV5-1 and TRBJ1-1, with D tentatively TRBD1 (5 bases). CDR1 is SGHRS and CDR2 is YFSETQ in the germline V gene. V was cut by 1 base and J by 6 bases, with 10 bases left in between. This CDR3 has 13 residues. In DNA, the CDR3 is TGCGCCAGCAGCTTGCAGGAAGGGGCTGAAGCTTTCTTT. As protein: CASSLQEGAEAFF.

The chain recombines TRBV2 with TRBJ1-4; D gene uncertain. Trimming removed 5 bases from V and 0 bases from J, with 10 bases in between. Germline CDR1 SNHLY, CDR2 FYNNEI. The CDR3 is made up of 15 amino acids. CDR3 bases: TGTGCCAGCAGTAGACGACGGGCAACTAATGAAAAACTGTTTTTT. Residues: CASSRRRATNEKLFF.

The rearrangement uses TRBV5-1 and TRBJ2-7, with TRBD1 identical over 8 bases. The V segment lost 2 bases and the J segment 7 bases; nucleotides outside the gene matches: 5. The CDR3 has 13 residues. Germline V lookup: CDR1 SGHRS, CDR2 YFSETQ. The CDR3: CASSFQGAREQYF. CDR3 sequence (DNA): TGCGCCAGCAGCTTCCAGGGGGCGCGGGAGCAGTACTTC.

In DNA, the CDR3 is TGTGCCAGCAGCCAAGATCCCGCGGACAGGGGTTGGGGCTACACCTTC. Its translation is CASSQDPADRGWGYTF. The chain recombines TRBV4-2 with TRBJ1-2, with 9 bases lining up with TRBD1. J lost 8 bases, V lost 0 bases, and 10 bases had no gene match. Germline CDR1 and CDR2: LGHNA and YNFKEQ. CDR3 length: 16 amino acids.

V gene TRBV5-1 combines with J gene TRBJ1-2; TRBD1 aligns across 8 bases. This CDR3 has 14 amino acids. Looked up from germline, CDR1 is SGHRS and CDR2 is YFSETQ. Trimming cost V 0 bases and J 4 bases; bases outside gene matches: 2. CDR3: CASSLGTGSYGYTF. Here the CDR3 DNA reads TGCGCCAGCAGCTTGGGGACAGGGAGCTATGGCTACACCTTC.

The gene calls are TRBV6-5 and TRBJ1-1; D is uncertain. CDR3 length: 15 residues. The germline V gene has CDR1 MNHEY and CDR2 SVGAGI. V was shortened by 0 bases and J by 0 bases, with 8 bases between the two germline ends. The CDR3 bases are TGTGCCAGCAGTTACTCGTCTTTAATGAACACTGAAGCTTTCTTT. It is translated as CASSYSSLMNTEAFF.

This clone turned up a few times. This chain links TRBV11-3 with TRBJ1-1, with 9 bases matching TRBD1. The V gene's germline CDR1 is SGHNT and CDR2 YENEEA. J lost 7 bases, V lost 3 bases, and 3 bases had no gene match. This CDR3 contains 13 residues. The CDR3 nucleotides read TGTGCCAGCAGCTTGGGACAGGGCCGTGAAGCTTTCTTT. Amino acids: CASSLGQGREAFF. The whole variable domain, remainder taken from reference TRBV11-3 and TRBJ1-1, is EAGVVQSPRYKIIEKKQPVAFWCNPISGHNTLYWYLQNLGQGPELLIRYENEEAVDDSQLPKDRFSAERLKGVDSTLKIQPAELGDSAVYLCASSLGQGREAFFGQGTRLTVV.

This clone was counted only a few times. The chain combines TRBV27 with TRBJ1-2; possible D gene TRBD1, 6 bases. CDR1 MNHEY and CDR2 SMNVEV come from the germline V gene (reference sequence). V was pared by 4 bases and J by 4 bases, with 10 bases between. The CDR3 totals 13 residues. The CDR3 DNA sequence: TGTGCCAGCAGTTCGGGGGGCGTCTATGGCTACACCTTC. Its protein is CASSSGGVYGYTF.

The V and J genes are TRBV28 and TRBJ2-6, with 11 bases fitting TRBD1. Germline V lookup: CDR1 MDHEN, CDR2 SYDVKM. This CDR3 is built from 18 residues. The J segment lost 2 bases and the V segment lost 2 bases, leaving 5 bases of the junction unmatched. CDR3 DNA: TGTGCCAGCAGTTTAAGTTGGGGACAGGGGGCTGGGGCCAACGTCCTGACTTTC. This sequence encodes CASSLSWGQGAGANVLTF.

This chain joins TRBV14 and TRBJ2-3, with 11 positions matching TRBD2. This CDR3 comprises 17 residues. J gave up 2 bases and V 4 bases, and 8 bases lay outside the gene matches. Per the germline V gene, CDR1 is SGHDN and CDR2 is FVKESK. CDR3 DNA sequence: TGTGCCAGCAGCCTAGGGATACTAGCGGGAGCCACAGATACGCAGTATTTT. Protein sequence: CASSLGILAGATDTQYF. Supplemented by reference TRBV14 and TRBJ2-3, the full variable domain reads EAGVTQFPSHSVIEKGQTVTLRCDPISGHDNLYWYRRVMGKEIKFLLHFVKESKQDESGMPNNRFLAERTGGTYSTLKVQPAELEDSGVYFCASSLGILAGATDTQYFGPGTRLTVL.

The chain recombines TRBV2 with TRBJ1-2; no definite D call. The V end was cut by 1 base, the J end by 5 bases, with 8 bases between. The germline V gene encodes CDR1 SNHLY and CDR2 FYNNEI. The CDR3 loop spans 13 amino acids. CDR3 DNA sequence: TGTGCCAGCAGTGAAGACAGAAGATATGGCTACACCTTC. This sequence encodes CASSEDRRYGYTF.

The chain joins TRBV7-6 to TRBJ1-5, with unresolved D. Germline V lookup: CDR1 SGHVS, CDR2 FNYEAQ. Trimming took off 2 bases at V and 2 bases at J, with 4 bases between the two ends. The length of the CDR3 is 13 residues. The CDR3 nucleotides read TGTGCCAGCAGCTTACAGGGCAATCAGCCCCAGCATTTT. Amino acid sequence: CASSLQGNQPQHF. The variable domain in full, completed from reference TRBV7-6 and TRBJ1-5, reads GAGVSQSPRYKVTKRGQDVALRCDPISGHVSLYWYRQALGQGPEFLTYFNYEAQQDKSGLPNDRFSAERPEGSISTLTIQRTEQRDSAMYRCASSLQGNQPQHFGDGTRLSIL.

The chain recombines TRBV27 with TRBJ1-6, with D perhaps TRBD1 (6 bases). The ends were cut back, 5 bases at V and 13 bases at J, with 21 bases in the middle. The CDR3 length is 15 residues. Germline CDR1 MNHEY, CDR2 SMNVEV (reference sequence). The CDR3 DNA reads TGTGCCAGCAGTGGGGACAATACTAAGTCGGGGCCCCTCCACTTT. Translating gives CASSGDNTKSGPLHF.

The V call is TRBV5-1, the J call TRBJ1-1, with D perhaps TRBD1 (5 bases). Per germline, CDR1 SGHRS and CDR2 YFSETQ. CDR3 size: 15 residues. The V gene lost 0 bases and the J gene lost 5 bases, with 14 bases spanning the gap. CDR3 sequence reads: CASSLGAAGRTEAFF. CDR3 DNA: TGCGCCAGCAGCTTGGGGGCGGCAGGGCGGACTGAAGCTTTCTTT.

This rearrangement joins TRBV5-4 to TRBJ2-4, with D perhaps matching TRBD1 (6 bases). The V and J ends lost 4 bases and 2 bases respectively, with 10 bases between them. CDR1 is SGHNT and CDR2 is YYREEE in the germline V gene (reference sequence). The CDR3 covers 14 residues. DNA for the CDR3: TGTGCCAGCAGCCGCGGACAGACCAAAAACATTCAGTACTTC. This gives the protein CASSRGQTKNIQYF.

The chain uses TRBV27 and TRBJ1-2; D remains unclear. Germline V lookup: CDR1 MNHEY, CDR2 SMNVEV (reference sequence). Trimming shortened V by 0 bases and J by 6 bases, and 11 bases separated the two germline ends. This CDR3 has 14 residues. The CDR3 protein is CASSLSSPYDGYTF. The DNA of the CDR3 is TGTGCCAGCAGTTTATCCTCTCCCTACGATGGCTACACCTTC.

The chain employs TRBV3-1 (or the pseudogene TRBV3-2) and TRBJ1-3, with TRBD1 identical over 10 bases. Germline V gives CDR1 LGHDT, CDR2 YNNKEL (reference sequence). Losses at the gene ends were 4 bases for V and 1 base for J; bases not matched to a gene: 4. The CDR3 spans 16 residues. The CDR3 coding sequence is TGTGCCAGCAGCCGACAGGGGGCTGCGTCTGGAAACACCATATATTTT. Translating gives CASSRQGAASGNTIYF.

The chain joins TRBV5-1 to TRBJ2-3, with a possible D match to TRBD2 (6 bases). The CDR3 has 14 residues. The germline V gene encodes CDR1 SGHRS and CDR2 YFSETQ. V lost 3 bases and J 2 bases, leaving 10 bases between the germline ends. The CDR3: CASSSVAVTDTQYF. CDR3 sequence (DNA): TGCGCCAGCAGCTCGGTAGCGGTCACAGATACGCAGTATTTT.

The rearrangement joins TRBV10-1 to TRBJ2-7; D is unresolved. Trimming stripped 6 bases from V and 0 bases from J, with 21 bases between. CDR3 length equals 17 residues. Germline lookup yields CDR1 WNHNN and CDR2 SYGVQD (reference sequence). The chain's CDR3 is CASRQSLRVSSSYEQYF. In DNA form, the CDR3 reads TGCGCCAGCAGACAGTCCCTGAGAGTCTCAAGCTCCTACGAGCAGTACTTC.

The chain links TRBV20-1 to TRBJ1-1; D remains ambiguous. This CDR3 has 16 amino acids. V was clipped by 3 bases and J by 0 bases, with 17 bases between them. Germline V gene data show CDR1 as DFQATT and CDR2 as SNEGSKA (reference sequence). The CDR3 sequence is CSASRRRESMNTEAFF. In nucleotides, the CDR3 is TGCAGTGCTAGTAGGCGACGGGAGTCGATGAACACTGAAGCTTTCTTT.

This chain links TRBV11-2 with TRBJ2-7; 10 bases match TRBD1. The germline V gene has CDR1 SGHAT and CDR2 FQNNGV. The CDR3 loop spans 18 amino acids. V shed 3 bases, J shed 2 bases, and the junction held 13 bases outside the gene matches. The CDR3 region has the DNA TGTGCCAGCAGCTTGATCAATAGGGACAGGGGAAACCCCTACGAGCAGTACTTC. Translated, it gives CASSLINRDRGNPYEQYF.

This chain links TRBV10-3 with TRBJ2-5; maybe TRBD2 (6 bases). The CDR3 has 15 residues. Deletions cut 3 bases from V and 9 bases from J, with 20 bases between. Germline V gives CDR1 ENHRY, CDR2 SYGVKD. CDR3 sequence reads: CAISETLAPPGAQYF. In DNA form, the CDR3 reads TGTGCCATCAGTGAAACCTTGGCTCCACCGGGGGCCCAGTACTTC.

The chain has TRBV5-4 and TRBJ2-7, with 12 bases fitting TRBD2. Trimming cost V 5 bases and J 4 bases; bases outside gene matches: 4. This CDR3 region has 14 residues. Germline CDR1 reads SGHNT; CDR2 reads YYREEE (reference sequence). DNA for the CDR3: TGTGCCAGCAGGTCGACTAGCGGGAGTTACGAGCAGTACTTC. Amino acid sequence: CASRSTSGSYEQYF.

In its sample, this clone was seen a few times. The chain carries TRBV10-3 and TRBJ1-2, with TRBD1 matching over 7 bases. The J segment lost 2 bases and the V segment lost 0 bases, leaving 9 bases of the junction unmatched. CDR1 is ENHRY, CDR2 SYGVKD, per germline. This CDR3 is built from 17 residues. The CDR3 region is CAISESWQGDTNYGYTF. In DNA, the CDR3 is TGTGCCATCAGTGAGTCTTGGCAGGGGGATACCAACTATGGCTACACCTTC.